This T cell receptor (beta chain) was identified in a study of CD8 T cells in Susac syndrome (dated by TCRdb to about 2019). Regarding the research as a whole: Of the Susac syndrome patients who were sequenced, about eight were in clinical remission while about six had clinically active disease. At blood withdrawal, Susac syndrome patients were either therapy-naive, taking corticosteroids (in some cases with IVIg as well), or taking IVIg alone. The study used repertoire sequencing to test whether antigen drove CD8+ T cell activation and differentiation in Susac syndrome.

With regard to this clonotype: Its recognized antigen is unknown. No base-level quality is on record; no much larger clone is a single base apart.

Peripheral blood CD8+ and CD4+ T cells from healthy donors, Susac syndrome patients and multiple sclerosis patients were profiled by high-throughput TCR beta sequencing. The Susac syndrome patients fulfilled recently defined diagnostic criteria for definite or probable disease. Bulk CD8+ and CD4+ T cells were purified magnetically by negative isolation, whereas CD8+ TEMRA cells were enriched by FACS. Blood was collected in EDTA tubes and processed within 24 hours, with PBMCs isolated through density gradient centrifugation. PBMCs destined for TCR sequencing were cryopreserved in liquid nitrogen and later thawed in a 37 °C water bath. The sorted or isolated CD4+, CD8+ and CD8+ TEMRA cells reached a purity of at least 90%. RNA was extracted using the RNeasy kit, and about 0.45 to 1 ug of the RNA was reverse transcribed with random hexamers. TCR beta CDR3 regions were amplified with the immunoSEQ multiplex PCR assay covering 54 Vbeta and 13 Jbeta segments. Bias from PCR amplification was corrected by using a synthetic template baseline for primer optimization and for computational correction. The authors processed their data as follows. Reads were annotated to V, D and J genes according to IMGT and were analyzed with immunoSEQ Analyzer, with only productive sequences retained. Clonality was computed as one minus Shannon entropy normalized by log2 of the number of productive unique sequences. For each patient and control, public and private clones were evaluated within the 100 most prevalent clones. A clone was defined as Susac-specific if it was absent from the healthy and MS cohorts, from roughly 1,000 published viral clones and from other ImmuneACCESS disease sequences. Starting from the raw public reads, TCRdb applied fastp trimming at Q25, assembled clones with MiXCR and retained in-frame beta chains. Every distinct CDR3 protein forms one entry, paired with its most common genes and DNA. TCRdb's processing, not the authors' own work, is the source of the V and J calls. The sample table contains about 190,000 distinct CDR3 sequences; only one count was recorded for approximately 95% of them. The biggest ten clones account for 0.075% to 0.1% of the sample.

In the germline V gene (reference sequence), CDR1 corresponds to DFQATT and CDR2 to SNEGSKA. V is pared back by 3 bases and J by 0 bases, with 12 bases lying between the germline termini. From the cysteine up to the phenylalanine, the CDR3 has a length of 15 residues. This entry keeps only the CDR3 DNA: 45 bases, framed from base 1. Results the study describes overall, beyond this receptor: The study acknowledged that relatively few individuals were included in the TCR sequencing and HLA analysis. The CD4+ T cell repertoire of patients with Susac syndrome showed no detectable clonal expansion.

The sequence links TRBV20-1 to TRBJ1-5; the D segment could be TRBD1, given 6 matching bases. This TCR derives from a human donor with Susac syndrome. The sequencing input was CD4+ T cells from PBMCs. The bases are TGCAGTGCTAGGGACAGCCCCTTTAGCAATCAGCCCCAGCATTTT. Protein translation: CSARDSPFSNQPQHF.